This T cell receptor (beta chain) stems from a study of sequential checkpoint blockade in melanoma (dated 2019 in TCRdb). Turning to the overall study: In a 1:1 randomization, patients received either first-line nivolumab then ipilimumab (arm A) or ipilimumab then nivolumab (arm B). Maintenance nivolumab came after both trial sequences.

General findings and caveats noted by the study authors: The response-prediction model combining TCR metrics and mutation burden needs validation in larger, independent patient cohorts.

The immunoSEQ Assay was used to immunosequence TCRbeta CDR3 regions from genomic DNA. Before high-throughput sequencing, the genomic DNA was amplified using bias-controlled multiplex PCR. Per the original workflow: To quantify the absolute abundance of each unique TCRbeta CDR3 region, the sequences were collapsed and filtered. Clonality, defined as 1 minus Pielou's evenness, was calculated using only productive rearrangements. A previously published method was used to identify clones whose frequencies were significantly greater in on-treatment samples than in baseline samples. Here the immuneACCESS table is served through TCRdb, limited to in-frame sequences with V and J called. Missing clones are a known gap in these copies; in checked studies unresolved V genes cover under half, and the rest lacks a known reason. The V and J calls and clone size come from that table; D and trimming were worked out from the DNA. Present in this sample are some 9,300 clones, over 60% of which were seen just once. Of the sample, approximately 50% is held by the ten largest clones.

The treatment or condition label of this sample denotes: randomized to nivolumab then ipilimumab (arm A) or the reverse (arm B). None of the patients in the trial had previously been given DNA-damaging chemotherapy. Thawed PBMCs were sorted on a FACS Aria II flow cytometer to isolate live CD3+CD8+ cells negative for CD19 and CD56. Samples were obtained from patients with melanoma enrolled in CheckMate 064, a randomized, open-label phase II trial of sequential checkpoint blockade. Peripheral blood mononuclear cells were obtained through leukapheresis, purified using Ficoll-Paque, and frozen in human serum containing approximately 9.1% DMSO. Immediately after sorting, the purity of sorted blood CD3+CD8+ cells was verified to be >95%, after which DNA was extracted. As to this clone: This receptor's antigen is unknown. Qualities for individual bases were not recorded, and no much larger clone is one base off.

The CDR3, cysteine through phenylalanine, is 17 amino acids long. The sequence is cut down to CDR3 DNA, 51 bases in frame from base 1. Trimming costs V 2 bases and J 0 bases, and their ends lie 13 bases apart. Via the germline V gene, CDR1 is MGHRA and CDR2 YSYEKL. Sequencing used CD8+ T cells sorted from blood (inferred from file names), obtained from a patient given nivolumab and ipilimumab in sequence. The receptor comes from a human donor with melanoma. This sequence uses TRBV4-1 and TRBJ2-2, with TRBD2 perhaps the D gene, on 6 matching bases. The CDR3 here reads CASSQKGGETNTGELFF. The sequenced DNA is TGCGCCAGCAGCCAAAAGGGAGGAGAAACGAACACCGGGGAGCTGTTTTTT.